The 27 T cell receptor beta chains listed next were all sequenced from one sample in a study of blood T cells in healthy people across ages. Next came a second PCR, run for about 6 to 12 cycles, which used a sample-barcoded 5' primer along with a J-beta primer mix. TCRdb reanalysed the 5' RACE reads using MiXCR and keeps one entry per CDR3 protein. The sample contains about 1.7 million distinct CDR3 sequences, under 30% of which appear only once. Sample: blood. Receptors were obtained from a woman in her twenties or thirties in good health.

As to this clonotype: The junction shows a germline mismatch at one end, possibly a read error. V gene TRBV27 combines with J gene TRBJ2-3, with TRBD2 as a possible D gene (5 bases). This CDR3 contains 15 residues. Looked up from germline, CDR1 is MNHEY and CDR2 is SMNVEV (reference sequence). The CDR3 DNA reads TGCGCCAGCTATCCCACGGCAGCGGACACAGATACGCAGTATTTT. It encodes CASYPTAADTDTQYF.

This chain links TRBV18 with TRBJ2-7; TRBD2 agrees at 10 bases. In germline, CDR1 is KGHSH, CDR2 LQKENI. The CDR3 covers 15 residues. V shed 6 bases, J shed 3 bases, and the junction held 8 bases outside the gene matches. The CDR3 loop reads CASSSGTSDYYEQYF. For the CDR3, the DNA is TGTGCCAGCTCGTCCGGGACTAGCGATTACTACGAGCAGTACTTC.

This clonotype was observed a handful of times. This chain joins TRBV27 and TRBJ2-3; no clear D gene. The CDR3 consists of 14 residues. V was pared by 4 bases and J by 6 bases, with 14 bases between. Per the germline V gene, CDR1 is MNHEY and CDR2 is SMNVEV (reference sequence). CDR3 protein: CASSSPPLFDTQYF. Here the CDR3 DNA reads TGTGCCAGCAGTTCCCCCCCTCTGTTCGATACGCAGTATTTT.

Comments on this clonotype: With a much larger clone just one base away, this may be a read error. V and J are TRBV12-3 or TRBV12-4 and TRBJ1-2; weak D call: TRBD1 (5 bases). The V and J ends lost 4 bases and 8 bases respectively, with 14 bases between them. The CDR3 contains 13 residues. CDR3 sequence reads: CASSSSRGDGYTF. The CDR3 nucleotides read TGTGCCAGCAGTTCCTCCCGAGGGGACGGCTACACCTTC.

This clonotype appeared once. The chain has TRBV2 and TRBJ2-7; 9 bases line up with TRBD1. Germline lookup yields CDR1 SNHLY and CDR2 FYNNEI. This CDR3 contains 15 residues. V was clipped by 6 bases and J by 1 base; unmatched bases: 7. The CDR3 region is CASSRDRERSYEQYF. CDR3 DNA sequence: TGTGCCAGCAGCCGGGACAGGGAAAGATCCTACGAGCAGTACTTC.

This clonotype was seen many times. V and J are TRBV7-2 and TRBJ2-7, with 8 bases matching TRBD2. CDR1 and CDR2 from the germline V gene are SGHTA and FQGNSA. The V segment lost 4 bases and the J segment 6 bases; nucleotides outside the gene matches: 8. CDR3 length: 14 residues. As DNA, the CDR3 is TGTGCCAGCAGCTCGAGCGGGAGTTTTGGCGAGCAGTACTTC. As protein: CASSSSGSFGEQYF.

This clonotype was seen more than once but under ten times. The CDR3 DNA follows: TGTGCCAGCAGTTACCTACAGGGGAGGAATTCACCCCTCCACTTT. Translated: CASSYLQGRNSPLHF. The V gene is TRBV6-5, the J gene TRBJ1-6; 7 bases align to TRBD1. The junction had 5 bases not matched to a gene; V was cut back by 2 bases and J by 7 bases. Germline V gene sequence: CDR1 MNHEY, CDR2 SVGAGI. The CDR3 sequence is 15 residues long.

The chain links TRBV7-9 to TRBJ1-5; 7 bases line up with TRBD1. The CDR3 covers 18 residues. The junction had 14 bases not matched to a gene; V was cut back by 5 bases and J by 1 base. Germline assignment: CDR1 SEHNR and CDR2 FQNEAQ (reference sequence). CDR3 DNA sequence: TGTGCCAGCAGCGAGGGAGGGCTCCGGGACAGCAGCAATCAGCCCCAGCATTTT. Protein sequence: CASSEGGLRDSSNQPQHF. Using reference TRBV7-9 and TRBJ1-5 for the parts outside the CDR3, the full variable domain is DTGVSQNPRHKITKRGQNVTFRCDPISEHNRLYWYRQTLGQGPEFLTYFQNEAQLEKSRLLSDRFSAERPKGSFSTLEIQRTEQGDSAMYLCASSEGGLRDSSNQPQHFGDGTRLSIL.

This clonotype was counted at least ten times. CDR3 in DNA: TGCAGTGCTAGAGATCGGACGGGCAAAAACATTCAGTACTTC. Amino acids: CSARDRTGKNIQYF. This chain links TRBV20-1 with TRBJ2-4; D is unclear. The V gene's germline CDR1 is DFQATT and CDR2 SNEGSKA (reference sequence). V lost 0 bases and J lost 3, with 9 bases in between. The length of the CDR3 is 14 residues.

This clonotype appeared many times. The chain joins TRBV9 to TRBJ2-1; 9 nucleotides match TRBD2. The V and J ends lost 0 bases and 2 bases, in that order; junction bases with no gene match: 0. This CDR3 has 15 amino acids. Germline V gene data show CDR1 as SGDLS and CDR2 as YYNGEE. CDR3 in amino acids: CASSVVAGAYNEQFF. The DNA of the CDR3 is TGTGCCAGCAGCGTAGTAGCGGGGGCCTACAATGAGCAGTTCTTC.

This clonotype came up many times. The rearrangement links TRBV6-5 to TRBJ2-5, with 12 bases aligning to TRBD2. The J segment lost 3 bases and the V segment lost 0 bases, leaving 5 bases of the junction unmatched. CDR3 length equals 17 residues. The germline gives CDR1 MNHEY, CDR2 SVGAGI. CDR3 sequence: CASSYSWTSGDKETQYF. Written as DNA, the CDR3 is TGTGCCAGCAGTTACTCGTGGACTAGCGGGGACAAAGAGACCCAGTACTTC.

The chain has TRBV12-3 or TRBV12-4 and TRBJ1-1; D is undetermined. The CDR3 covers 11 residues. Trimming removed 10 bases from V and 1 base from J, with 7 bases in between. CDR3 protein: CATGRNTEAFF. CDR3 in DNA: TGTGCCACGGGCCGGAACACTGAAGCTTTCTTT.

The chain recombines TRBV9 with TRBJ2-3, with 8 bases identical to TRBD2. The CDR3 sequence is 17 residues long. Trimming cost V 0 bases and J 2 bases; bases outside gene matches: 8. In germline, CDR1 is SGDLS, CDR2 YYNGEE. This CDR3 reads CASSVVGGGLDTDTQYF. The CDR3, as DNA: TGTGCCAGCAGCGTAGTAGGGGGGGGACTAGACACAGATACGCAGTATTTT.

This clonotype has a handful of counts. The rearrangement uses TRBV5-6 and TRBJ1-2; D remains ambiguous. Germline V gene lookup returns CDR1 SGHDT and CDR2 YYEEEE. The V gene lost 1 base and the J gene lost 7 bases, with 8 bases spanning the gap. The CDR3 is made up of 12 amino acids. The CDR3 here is CASSLTRSGYTF. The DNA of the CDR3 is TGTGCCAGCAGCTTGACACGAAGTGGCTACACCTTC.

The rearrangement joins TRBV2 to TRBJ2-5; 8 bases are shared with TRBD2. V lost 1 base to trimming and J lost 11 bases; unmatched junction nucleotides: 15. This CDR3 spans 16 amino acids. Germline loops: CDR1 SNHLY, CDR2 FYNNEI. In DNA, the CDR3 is TGTGCCAGCAGTGAAGTTCTTCCGGGACTAGTCAATGAGCAGTACTTC. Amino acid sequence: CASSEVLPGLVNEQYF. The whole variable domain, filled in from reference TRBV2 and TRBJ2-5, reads EPEVTQTPSHQVTQMGQEVILRCVPISNHLYFYWYRQILGQKVEFLVSFYNNEISEKSEIFDDQFSVERPDGSNFTLKIRSTKLEDSAMYFCASSEVLPGLVNEQYFGPGTRLLVL.

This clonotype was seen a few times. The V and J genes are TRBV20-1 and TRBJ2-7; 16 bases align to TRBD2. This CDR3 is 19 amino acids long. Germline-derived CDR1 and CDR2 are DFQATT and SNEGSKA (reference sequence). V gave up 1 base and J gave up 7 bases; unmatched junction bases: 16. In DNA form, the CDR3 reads TGCAGTGCTAGAGCCGGGACTAGCGGGAGGGCCAGCTCCTACAATGAGCAGTACTTC. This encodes CSARAGTSGRASSYNEQYF.

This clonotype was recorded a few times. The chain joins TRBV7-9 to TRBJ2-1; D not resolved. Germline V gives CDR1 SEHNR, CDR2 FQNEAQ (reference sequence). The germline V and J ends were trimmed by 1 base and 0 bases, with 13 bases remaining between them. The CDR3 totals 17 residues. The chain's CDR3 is CASSLGLAETSYNEQFF. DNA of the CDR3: TGTGCCAGCAGCTTAGGGCTGGCGGAGACCTCCTACAATGAGCAGTTCTTC.

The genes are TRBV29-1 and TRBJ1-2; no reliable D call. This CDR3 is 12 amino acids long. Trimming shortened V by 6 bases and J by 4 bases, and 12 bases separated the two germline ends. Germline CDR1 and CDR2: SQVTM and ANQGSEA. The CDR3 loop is CSVTRRVYGYTF. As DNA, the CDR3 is TGCAGCGTCACGAGGCGGGTCTATGGCTACACCTTC.

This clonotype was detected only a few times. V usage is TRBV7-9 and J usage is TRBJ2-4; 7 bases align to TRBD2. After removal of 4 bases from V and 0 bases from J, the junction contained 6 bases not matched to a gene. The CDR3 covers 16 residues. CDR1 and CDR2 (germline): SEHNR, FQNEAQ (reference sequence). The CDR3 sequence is CASSYGLDLAKNIQYF. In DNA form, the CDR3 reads TGTGCCAGCAGCTATGGACTAGACCTAGCCAAAAACATTCAGTACTTC.

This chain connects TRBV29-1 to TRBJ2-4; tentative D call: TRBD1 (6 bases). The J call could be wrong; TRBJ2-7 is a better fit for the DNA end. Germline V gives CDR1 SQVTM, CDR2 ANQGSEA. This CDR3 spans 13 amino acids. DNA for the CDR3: TGCAGCGTTGAAGTGGTAGAAGGGGGCGAGCAGTACTTC. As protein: CSVEVVEGGEQYF.

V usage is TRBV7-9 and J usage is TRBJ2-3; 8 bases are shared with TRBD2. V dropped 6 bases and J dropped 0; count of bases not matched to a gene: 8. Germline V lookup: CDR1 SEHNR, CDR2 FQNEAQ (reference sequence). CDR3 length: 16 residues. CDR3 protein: CASRELAEISTDTQYF. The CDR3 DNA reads TGTGCCAGCAGAGAACTAGCGGAGATTAGCACAGATACGCAGTATTTT.

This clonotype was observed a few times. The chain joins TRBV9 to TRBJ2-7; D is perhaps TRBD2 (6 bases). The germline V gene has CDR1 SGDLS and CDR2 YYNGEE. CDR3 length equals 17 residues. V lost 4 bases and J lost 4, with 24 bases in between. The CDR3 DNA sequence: TGTGCCAGCAGCCCAACGAGGTGGGGGGAGGTCGAATACGAGCAGTACTTC. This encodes CASSPTRWGEVEYEQYF.

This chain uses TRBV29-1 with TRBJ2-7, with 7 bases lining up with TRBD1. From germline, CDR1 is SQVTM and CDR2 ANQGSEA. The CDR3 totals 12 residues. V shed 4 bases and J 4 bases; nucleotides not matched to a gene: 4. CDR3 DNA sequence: TGCAGCGTTGTAAAGGGGGCGTACGAGCAGTACTTC. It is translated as CSVVKGAYEQYF.

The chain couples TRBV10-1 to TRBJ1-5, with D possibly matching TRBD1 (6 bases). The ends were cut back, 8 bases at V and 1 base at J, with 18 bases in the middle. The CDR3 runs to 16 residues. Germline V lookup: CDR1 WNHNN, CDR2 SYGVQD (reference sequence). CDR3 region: CASSVKGVCSNQPQHF. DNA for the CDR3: TGCGCCAGCTCGGTCAAGGGGGTTTGCAGCAATCAGCCCCAGCATTTT.

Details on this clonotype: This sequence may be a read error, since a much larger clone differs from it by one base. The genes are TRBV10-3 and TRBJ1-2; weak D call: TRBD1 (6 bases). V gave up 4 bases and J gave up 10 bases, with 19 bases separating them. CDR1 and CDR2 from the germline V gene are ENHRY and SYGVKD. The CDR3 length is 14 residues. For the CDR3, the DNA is TGTGCCATCAGTGGGGAAGGGGGAAGGGATGACTACACCTTC. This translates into CAISGEGGRDDYTF.

CDR3 DNA: TGTGCCAGCTCACCACCCGGGACTAGCGGGGGGTCATACAATGAGCAGTTCTTC. Encoded protein: CASSPPGTSGGSYNEQFF. The chain has TRBV18 and TRBJ2-1; 15 bases agree with TRBD2. Germline lookup yields CDR1 KGHSH and CDR2 LQKENI. The V gene end was trimmed by 0 bases and the J gene end by 4 bases; junction bases not matched to a gene: 4. The CDR3 runs 18 residues.

CDR3: CATSRDLQGSYGYTF. In nucleotides, the CDR3 is TGTGCCACCAGCAGAGATCTCCAGGGGAGCTATGGCTACACCTTC. The J gene is TRBJ1-2, the V gene TRBV15; weak D call: TRBD1 (6 bases). CDR1 LNHNV and CDR2 YYDKDF come from the germline V gene (reference sequence). Trimming removed 0 bases from V and 4 bases from J, with 12 bases in between. This CDR3 has 15 amino acids.